This TCR beta chain was sequenced during a study of identical twins. Points from the study as a whole: Insertion counts were lower in abundant cord blood beta clonotypes, a trend that memory repertoires did not show. The degree of excess twin sharing was weaker in beta out-of-frame sequences.

Every donor was a healthy Caucasian. In the case of this clonotype: What it recognizes is unknown.

Template switching, a step in the protocol, added a universal primer site, and cDNA carried unique molecular identifiers. Via MiXCR, TCRdb re-called the 5' RACE reads, giving one row per CDR3 protein. The sample includes some 560,000 distinct CDR3 sequences, 9% to 10% seen only once; the top ten take 2.5% to 3.5%. Separately, the same data were catalogued under a study of yellow fever vaccine responses in identical twins.

The sequencing input was PBMCs. The sequence was collected from a woman between 18 and 30 years old in good health.

The DNA of the CDR3 is TGTGCCAGCAGCTCTCGAGATGGGGGGCGAAGTTCACCCCTCCACTTT. Residues: CASSSRDGGRSSPLHF. V is TRBV11-2 and J is TRBJ1-6; possibly TRBD1 for D (6 bases). The CDR3 runs 16 residues. V lost 4 bases, J lost 9 bases, and 19 bases lay in between. Germline V gives CDR1 SGHAT, CDR2 FQNNGV.